The text below deals with one T cell receptor (beta chain). The antigen is undetermined. Profiled with immunoSEQ multiplex PCR; TCRdb holds only in-frame clones, not every one. This sample has approximately 79,000 clones, with roughly 85% found just once. This sample was taken from a study of a mutant IDH1 vaccine in newly diagnosed glioma. Across the whole study: Vaccination followed radiotherapy alone by 4-6 weeks, or accompanied temozolomide cycles. Treated individuals were about 62% male and roughly 40% female, averaging 40.4 years of age.

The V gene lost 4 bases and the J gene lost 5 bases, with 11 bases spanning the gap. Germline V gene lookup returns CDR1 MGHRA and CDR2 YSYEKL. The CDR3 contains 13 residues. Time point defined: week 23, last vaccination. Vaccination comprised doses that each held 300 ug of mutant IDH1 20-mer peptide, plus topical imiquimod. This rearrangement joins TRBV4-1 to TRBJ1-1; the D is unclear. The sequenced sample was PBMCs, obtained from a glioma patient whose treatment included an IDH1 peptide vaccine. This receptor was obtained from a woman aged 45-60 years with glioma. The CDR3 loop reads CASSPGGGTEAFF. The DNA of the CDR3 is TGCGCCAGCAGCCCTGGAGGAGGGACTGAAGCTTTCTTT.